Listed below are T cell receptor beta chains from one sample, sequenced in a study of CD8 T cells in Susac syndrome. Each CDR3 protein gets one entry after TCRdb re-called the immunoSEQ multiplex PCR reads with MiXCR. The sample has about 180,000 distinct CDR3 sequences, 94% seen once. Sequenced input: CD4+ T cells from PBMCs. The receptors stem from a human donor with Susac syndrome. Each CDR3 is given with its conserved first and last residue. D genes are given only for firm matches. Size is omitted from some rows. Given values are once, few, many or a class for expanded clones.

D gene: .; CDR3 length: 13; clone size: .; V gene: TRBV7-2; J gene: TRBJ1-2; CDR3 protein: CASSPPEDYGYTF; CDR3 DNA: TGTGCCAGCAGCCCGCCGGAAGACTATGGCTACACCTTC
D gene: .; CDR3 length: 15; clone size: few; V gene: TRBV6-5; J gene: TRBJ1-6; CDR3 protein: CASSYQQGRASPLHF; CDR3 DNA: TGTGCCAGCAGTTACCAGCAGGGGAGAGCTTCACCCCTCCACTTT
D gene: .; CDR3 length: 15; clone size: .; V gene: TRBV20-1; J gene: TRBJ1-3; CDR3 protein: CSATSDSLGGNTIYF; CDR3 DNA: TGCAGTGCTACCTCCGACTCCTTAGGAGGAAACACCATATATTTT
D gene: TRBD2; CDR3 length: 16; clone size: .; V gene: TRBV7-2; J gene: TRBJ2-2; CDR3 protein: CASSFSGGADTGELFF; CDR3 DNA: TGTGCCAGCAGCTTTAGCGGGGGGGCCGACACCGGGGAGCTGTTTTTT
D gene: TRBD1; CDR3 length: 11; clone size: .; V gene: TRBV29-1; J gene: TRBJ1-1; CDR3 protein: CSVDDRAVAFF; CDR3 DNA: TGCAGCGTTGATGACAGGGCGGTAGCTTTCTTT
D gene: .; CDR3 length: 13; clone size: .; V gene: TRBV5-4; J gene: TRBJ2-5; CDR3 protein: CASAQGGGETQYF; CDR3 DNA: TGTGCCAGCGCCCAGGGGGGAGGAGAGACCCAGTACTTC
D gene: .; CDR3 length: 15; clone size: .; V gene: TRBV15; J gene: TRBJ2-5; CDR3 protein: CATSRDRGWEETQYF; CDR3 DNA: TGTGCCACCAGCAGAGATCGGGGATGGGAAGAGACCCAGTACTTC
D gene: .; CDR3 length: 15; clone size: .; V gene: TRBV7-8; J gene: TRBJ1-6; CDR3 protein: CASSLAEAYNSPLHF; CDR3 DNA: TGTGCCAGCAGCTTAGCCGAAGCGTATAATTCACCCCTCCACTTT
D gene: TRBD2; CDR3 length: 15; clone size: .; V gene: TRBV15; J gene: TRBJ2-7; CDR3 protein: CATSRDPGGSYEQYF; CDR3 DNA: TGTGCCACCAGCAGAGATCCGGGGGGCTCCTACGAGCAGTACTTC
D gene: .; CDR3 length: 15; clone size: .; V gene: TRBV19; J gene: TRBJ1-5; CDR3 protein: CASSIDISSNQPQHF; CDR3 DNA: TGTGCCAGTAGTATAGACATCTCTAGCAATCAGCCCCAGCATTTT
D gene: .; CDR3 length: 13; clone size: .; V gene: TRBV2; J gene: TRBJ1-1; CDR3 protein: CAGKAQMNTEAFF; CDR3 DNA: TGTGCCGGGAAAGCGCAGATGAACACTGAAGCTTTCTTT
D gene: TRBD1; CDR3 length: 13; clone size: .; V gene: TRBV7-2; J gene: TRBJ1-1; CDR3 protein: CASSYAGGTEAFF; CDR3 DNA: TGTGCCAGCAGCTACGCAGGGGGCACTGAAGCTTTCTTT
D gene: TRBD1; CDR3 length: 19; clone size: .; V gene: TRBV24-1; J gene: TRBJ2-6; CDR3 protein: CATSEGIRGPYSGANVLTF; CDR3 DNA: TGTGCCACCAGTGAGGGGATCAGGGGGCCGTACTCTGGGGCCAACGTCCTGACTTTC
D gene: .; CDR3 length: 11; clone size: .; V gene: TRBV29-1; J gene: TRBJ2-1; CDR3 protein: CSVANSNEQFF; CDR3 DNA: TGCAGCGTGGCGAACAGCAATGAGCAGTTCTTC